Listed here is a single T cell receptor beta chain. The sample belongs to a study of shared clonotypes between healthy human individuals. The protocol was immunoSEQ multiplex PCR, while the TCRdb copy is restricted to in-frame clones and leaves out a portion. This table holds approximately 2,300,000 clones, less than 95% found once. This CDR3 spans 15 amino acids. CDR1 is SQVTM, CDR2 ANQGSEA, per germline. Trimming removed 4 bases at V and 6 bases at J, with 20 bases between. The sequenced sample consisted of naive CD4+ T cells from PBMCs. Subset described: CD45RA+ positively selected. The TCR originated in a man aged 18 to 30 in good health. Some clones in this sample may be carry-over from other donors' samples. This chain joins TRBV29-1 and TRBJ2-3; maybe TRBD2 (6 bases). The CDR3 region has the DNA TGCAGCGTTGGCCTCGGGAGTCCGGGGTTGGATACGCAGTATTTT. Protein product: CSVGLGSPGLDTQYF.